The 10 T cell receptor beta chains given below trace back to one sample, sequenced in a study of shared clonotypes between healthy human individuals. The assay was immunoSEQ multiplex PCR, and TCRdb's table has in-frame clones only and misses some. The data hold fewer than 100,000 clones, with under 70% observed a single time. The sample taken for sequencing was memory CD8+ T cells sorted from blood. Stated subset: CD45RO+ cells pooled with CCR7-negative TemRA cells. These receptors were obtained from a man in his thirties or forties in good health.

CDR3 residues: CASKERRGRYYNEQFF. In DNA, the CDR3 is TGTGCCAGCAAGGAAAGGCGGGGCCGATACTACAATGAGCAGTTCTTC. The chain joins TRBV27 to TRBJ2-1; weak D call: TRBD2 (6 bases). With 7 bases removed from V and 3 bases from J, the gap between germline ends came to 19 bases. Per the germline V gene, CDR1 is MNHEY and CDR2 is SMNVEV (reference sequence). The CDR3 has 16 amino acids.

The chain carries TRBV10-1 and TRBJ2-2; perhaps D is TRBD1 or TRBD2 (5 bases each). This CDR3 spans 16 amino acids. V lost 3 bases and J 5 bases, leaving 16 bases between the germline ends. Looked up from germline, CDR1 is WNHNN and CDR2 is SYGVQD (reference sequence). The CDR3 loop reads CASSELSGGRTGELFF. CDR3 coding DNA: TGCGCCAGCAGTGAACTCTCTGGGGGAAGGACCGGGGAGCTGTTTTTT.

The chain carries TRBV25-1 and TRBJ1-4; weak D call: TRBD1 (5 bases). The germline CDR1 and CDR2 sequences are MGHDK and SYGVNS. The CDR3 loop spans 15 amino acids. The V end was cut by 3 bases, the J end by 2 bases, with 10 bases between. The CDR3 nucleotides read TGTGCCAGCAGTGACGAGGGGAGGACTAATGAAAAACTGTTTTTT. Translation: CASSDEGRTNEKLFF.

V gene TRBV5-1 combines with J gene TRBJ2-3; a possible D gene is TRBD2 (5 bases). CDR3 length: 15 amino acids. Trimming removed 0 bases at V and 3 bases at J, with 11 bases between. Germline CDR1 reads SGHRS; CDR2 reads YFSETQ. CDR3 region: CASSLGEGRTDTQYF. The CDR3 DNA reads TGCGCCAGCAGCTTGGGAGAGGGAAGAACAGATACGCAGTATTTT. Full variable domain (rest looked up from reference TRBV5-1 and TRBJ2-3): KAGVTQTPRYLIKTRGQQVTLSCSPISGHRSVSWYQQTPGQGLQFLFEYFSETQRNKGNFPGRFSGRQFSNSRSEMNVSTLELGDSALYLCASSLGEGRTDTQYFGPGTRLTVL.

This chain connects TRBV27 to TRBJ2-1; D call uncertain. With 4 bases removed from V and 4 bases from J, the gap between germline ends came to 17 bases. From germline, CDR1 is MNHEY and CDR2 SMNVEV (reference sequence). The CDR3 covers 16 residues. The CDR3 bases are TGTGCCAGCAGTTACGTACGTGGGGAAGAGTACAATGAGCAGTTCTTC. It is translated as CASSYVRGEEYNEQFF.

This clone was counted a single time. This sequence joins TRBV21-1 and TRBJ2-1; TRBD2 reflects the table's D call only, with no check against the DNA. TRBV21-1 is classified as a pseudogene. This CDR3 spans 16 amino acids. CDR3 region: CASRIGLATPDNEQFF. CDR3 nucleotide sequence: TGTGCCAGCAGGATCGGTCTAGCTACACCCGACAATGAGCAGTTCTTC.

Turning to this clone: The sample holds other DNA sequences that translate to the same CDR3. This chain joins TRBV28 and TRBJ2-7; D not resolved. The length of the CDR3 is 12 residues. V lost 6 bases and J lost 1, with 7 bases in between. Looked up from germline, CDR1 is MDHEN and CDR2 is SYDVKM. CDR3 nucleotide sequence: TGTGCCAGCAGCCCCATTTCCTACGAGCAGTACTTC. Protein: CASSPISYEQYF.

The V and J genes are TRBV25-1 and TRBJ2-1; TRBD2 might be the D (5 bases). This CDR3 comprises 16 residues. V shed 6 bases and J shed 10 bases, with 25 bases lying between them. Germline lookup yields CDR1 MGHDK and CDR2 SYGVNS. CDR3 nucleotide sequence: TGTGCCAGCAGCAATTACTTGGACTTCTCTAATGAGGAGCAGTTCTTC. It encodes CASSNYLDFSNEEQFF.

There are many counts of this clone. CDR3 nucleotide sequence: TGTGCCAGCAGTCACAGGGGTTCCTACAATGAGCAGTTCTTC. Its protein is CASSHRGSYNEQFF. The rearrangement joins TRBV6-6 to TRBJ2-1, with 7 bases aligning to TRBD1. With 5 bases clipped from V and 1 base from J, the junction kept 2 bases outside the gene matches. CDR1 is MNHNY, CDR2 SVGAGI, per germline (reference sequence). This CDR3 is built from 14 residues.

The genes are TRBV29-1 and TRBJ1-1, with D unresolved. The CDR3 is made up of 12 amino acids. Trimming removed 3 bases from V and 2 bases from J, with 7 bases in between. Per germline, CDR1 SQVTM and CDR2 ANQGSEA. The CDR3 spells CSVDPGNTEAFF. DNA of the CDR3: TGCAGCGTTGATCCGGGTAACACTGAAGCTTTCTTT.